The subject of this entry is one T cell receptor beta chain. Antigen unknown. The CDR3 totals 16 residues. CDR1 SGHTA and CDR2 FQGTGA come from the germline V gene. With 5 bases removed from V and 8 bases from J, the gap between germline ends came to 22 bases. The entry originates in a study of T cells after yellow fever vaccination. The overall study: Some fractions had low cell numbers, and these were prepared with SMART-Seq v4 Ultra Low Input. Findings of the study overall: Most primary-vaccination clones reappeared after the booster (just under 98% CD4, 75% to 90% CD8). Within FACS-sorted repertoires, abundant clonotypes contaminating from the bulk population could be present. Only a minor proportion of clonotypes was detected across both CD4 and CD8 compartments.

TCRdb used MiXCR to reprocess the 5' RACE reads, holding one entry per CDR3 protein. The table has around 610,000 distinct CDR3 sequences, about 13% seen once. The rearrangement joins TRBV7-3 to TRBJ2-1, with a weak D call TRBD2 (6 bases). The receptor comes from a man aged 25-40 years who received the YFV17D yellow fever vaccine. Sample: PBMCs, taken on the day of the yellow fever booster vaccination. CDR3 residues: CASSPRITGLVDEQFF. The DNA for the CDR3 is TGTGCCAGCAGCCCCCGCATTACGGGACTGGTCGATGAGCAGTTCTTC.